This T cell receptor (beta chain) was sequenced for a study of OX40 agonist ivuxolimab in advanced cancers. Study-wide context: The costimulatory receptor OX40 (CD134) was targeted by ivuxolimab, a fully human IgG2 agonistic monoclonal antibody. Intravenous ivuxolimab was administered to patients every 2 weeks at six dose levels: 0.01, 0.1, 0.3, 1.5, 3 and 10 mg/kg. Among the approximately 54 dose-escalation patients, some 20 had hepatocellular carcinoma, roughly 15 melanoma, 9 renal cell carcinoma and 9 head and neck cancer. In the dose-escalation cohort, 75% to 85% of patients were male, and the mean age was approximately 60 years with a range of roughly 23 to 79. Patients were allowed to have had prior anti-PD-1, anti-PD-L1 or anti-CTLA-4 therapy, and approximately 41% of the dose-escalation patients had previously received checkpoint inhibitors. Partial responses were achieved by three dose-escalation patients, of whom one had hepatocellular carcinoma and two had cutaneous melanoma. Peripheral TCRbeta sequencing was intended to test whether TCR sequence diversity was altered and clonal T-cell expansion was caused by ivuxolimab. The paper reports the monotherapy dose-escalation portion (N ≈ 52 patients) of the phase I ivuxolimab trial.

Patients with a history of autoimmune disease or receiving systemic immunosuppression were excluded from the trial. Peripheral blood for TCR sequencing was collected from all dose cohorts at baseline, on cycle 4 day 1, and on cycle 7 day 1. Samples came from an open-label, multicenter, first-in-human phase I dose-escalation trial of ivuxolimab. Adults with locally advanced or metastatic melanoma, renal cell carcinoma, hepatocellular carcinoma or head and neck squamous cell carcinoma were enrolled in the trial. Before TCR sequencing, CD4+ T cells and CD8+ T cells from peripheral blood were sorted into separate populations. Details on this clone: What this receptor recognizes is not known. Base qualities were left out, and no much larger clone turns up one base away.

Genomic DNA was extracted from sorted cells for sequencing of the TCRbeta CDR3 region. The immunoSEQ Assay was used for sequencing of TCRbeta CDR3 regions. The table was pulled from immuneACCESS by TCRdb, which kept in-frame rearrangements only. Such tables lose some clones; where checked, under half of the loss comes from unresolved V genes, and the rest has no known cause. Here the sample has tens of thousands of clones; approximately 89% occur a single time. Clones ranked in the top ten supply 5% to 6.5% of the sample. CDR1 and CDR2 are drawn from the germline V gene (reference sequence): MNHEY, SMNVEV. At the junction V is shortened by 5 bases and J by 0 bases; bases outside the gene matches: 2. CDR3 length: 14 amino acids, cysteine to phenylalanine. This entry keeps only the CDR3 DNA: 42 bases, framed from base 1. The study at large found these results: After ivuxolimab, more expanded clones were found on average in CD8+ T cells than in CD4+ T cells. Low levels of normalized T-cell clonal expansion were also seen in some nonresponding patients. Partial responders in the 0.1-3.0 mg/kg groups had among the lowest normalized peripheral clonal expansion, especially among CD8+ T cells. The antigen specificity of the clonally expanded peripheral T cells was not determined. At doses of 0.1 to 3.0 mg/kg, clonal expansion of both CD4+ and CD8+ blood T cells was observed from baseline to week 6.

Sequenced material: CD4+ or CD8+ T cells sorted from blood, taken in a trial of the OX40 agonist ivuxolimab. Here the chain combines TRBV27 and TRBJ2-3, with 7 bases in between that match TRBD1. This clonotype originated in an adult with an advanced solid tumor such as melanoma, head and neck, liver or kidney cancer. The encoded CDR3 is CASSPGQSTDTQYF. The DNA reads as follows: TGTGCCAGCAGTCCGGGACAGAGCACAGATACGCAGTATTTT.